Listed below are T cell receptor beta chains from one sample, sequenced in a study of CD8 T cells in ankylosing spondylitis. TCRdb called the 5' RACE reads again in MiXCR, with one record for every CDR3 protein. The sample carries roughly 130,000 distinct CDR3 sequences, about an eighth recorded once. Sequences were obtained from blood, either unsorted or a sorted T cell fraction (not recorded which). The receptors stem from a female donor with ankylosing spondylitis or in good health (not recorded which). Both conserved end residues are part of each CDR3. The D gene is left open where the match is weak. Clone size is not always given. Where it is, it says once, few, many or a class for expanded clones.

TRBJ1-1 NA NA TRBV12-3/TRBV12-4 TGTGCCAGCGCCTCCCCAGGGAAGTACACTGAAGCTTTCTTT CASASPGKYTEAFF
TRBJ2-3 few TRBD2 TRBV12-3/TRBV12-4 TGTGCCAGCAGTTGGTCCGGGACTAGCAGGGGAGATACGCAGTATTTT CASSWSGTSRGDTQYF
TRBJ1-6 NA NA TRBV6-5 TGTGCCAGCAGTTCAACAGGGCTTGGTTCACCCCTCCACTTT CASSSTGLGSPLHF
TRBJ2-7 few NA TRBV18 TGTGCCAGCTCACCAACTAGCTCAGAGGACGAGCAGTACTTC CASSPTSSEDEQYF
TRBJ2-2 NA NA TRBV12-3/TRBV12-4 TGTGCCAGCAGTTTGTGGGGCAGGGTAGAAACCGGGGAGCTGTTTTTT CASSLWGRVETGELFF
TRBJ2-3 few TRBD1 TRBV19 TGTGCCAGTAGTCTCGGACAGGCCGGGACAGATACGCAGTATTTT CASSLGQAGTDTQYF
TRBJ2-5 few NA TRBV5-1 TGCGCCAGCAGCTTGGAGCCCTTCCAAGAGACCCAGTACTTC CASSLEPFQETQYF
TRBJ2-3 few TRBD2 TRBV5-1 TGCGCCAGCAGCTTGGGAGCGGGAGTCGAAGATACGCAGTATTTT CASSLGAGVEDTQYF
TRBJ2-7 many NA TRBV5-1 TGCGCCAGCAGCCACACAGACAGCGCCTCCTACGAGCAGTACTTC CASSHTDSASYEQYF
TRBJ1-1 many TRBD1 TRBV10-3 TGTGCCATCCGACAGGGGAACACTGAAGCTTTCTTT CAIRQGNTEAFF